This is a list of T cell receptor beta chains from one sample in a study of blood T cell repertoires in COVID-19. Sequencing used immunoSEQ multiplex PCR; TCRdb keeps in-frame clones, though not all of them. This sample yields around 140,000 clones, of which around 87% are seen a single time; approximately 2% belongs to the top ten. Sequenced: peripheral blood. The receptor source for this set is a man aged 65 to 85 with active COVID-19. CDR3s include the opening cysteine and the closing phenylalanine or tryptophan. Fields, in order: clone size, J gene, V gene, D gene, CDR3 protein, CDR3 DNA. D genes are given only for firm matches. Clone sizes are given selectively: once, few, many, or a class where the clone is expanded.

>-|TRBJ1-5|TRBV6-5|-
CASRTGLDSNQPQHF
TGTGCCAGCAGGACTGGACTTGATAGCAATCAGCCCCAGCATTTT
>few|TRBJ2-3|TRBV19|TRBD2
CASNPTSGKGTQYF
TGTGCCAGTAACCCGACTAGCGGGAAGGGTACGCAGTATTTT
>once|TRBJ1-4|TRBV13|-
CASSLAAGEKLFF
TGTGCCAGCAGCTTAGCGGCAGGGGAAAAACTGTTTTTT
>-|TRBJ1-1|TRBV18|-
CASSTRTPTEAFF
TGTGCCAGCTCAACAAGAACCCCCACTGAAGCTTTCTTT
>-|TRBJ2-5|TRBV6-2/TRBV6-3|TRBD2
CASSSGGETQYF
TGTGCCAGCAGCTCGGGAGGGGAGACCCAGTACTTC
>-|TRBJ2-2|TRBV7-2|TRBD1
CASRRAGQDKTGELFF
TGTGCCAGCAGGCGGGCGGGACAGGACAAAACCGGGGAGCTGTTTTTT
>-|TRBJ1-5|TRBV5-1|TRBD1
CASSLGQGANQPQHF
TGCGCCAGCAGCTTGGGACAGGGGGCCAATCAGCCCCAGCATTTT
>many|TRBJ2-2|TRBV20-1|TRBD1
CSASSDRDTGELFF
TGCAGTGCTAGTTCGGACAGGGACACCGGGGAGCTGTTTTTT
>-|TRBJ2-2|TRBV30|TRBD1
CAWSVAGGGELFF
TGTGCCTGGAGTGTGGCAGGGGGCGGGGAGCTGTTTTTT
>-|TRBJ2-1|TRBV19|TRBD1
CASSKDRGSSYNEQFF
TGTGCCAGTAGTAAGGACAGGGGAAGCTCCTACAATGAGCAGTTCTTC
>-|TRBJ2-7|TRBV25-1|TRBD1
CASSGTGGRRYEQYF
TGTGCCAGCAGTGGGACAGGGGGCCGACGTTACGAGCAGTACTTC
>-|TRBJ1-3|TRBV3-1/TRBV3-2|TRBD1
CASSRQGAVGNTIYF
TGTGCCAGCAGCCGCCAGGGGGCGGTCGGAAACACCATATATTTT
>-|TRBJ1-1|TRBV16|-
CASSQSNRMNTEAFF
TGTGCCAGCAGCCAATCCAACAGAATGAACACTGAAGCTTTCTTT
>-|TRBJ1-4|TRBV30|-
CAWSRLGGGEKLFF
TGTGCCTGGAGTCGGTTGGGCGGGGGTGAAAAACTGTTTTTT
>-|TRBJ2-7|TRBV9|TRBD2
CASSVASGNYEQYF
TGTGCCAGCAGCGTGGCTAGCGGAAACTACGAGCAGTACTTC
>-|TRBJ1-4|TRBV28|-
CASTTNEKLFF
TGTGCCAGTACAACTAATGAAAAACTGTTTTTT
>once|TRBJ2-7|TRBV27|TRBD2
CASKYATAGAYEQYF
TGTGCCAGCAAGTACGCCACCGCGGGAGCTTACGAGCAGTACTTC
>-|TRBJ2-7|TRBV6-5|TRBD2
CATRGSGTFGEQYF
TGTGCCACCAGGGGTAGCGGGACCTTTGGCGAGCAGTACTTC
>-|TRBJ2-1|TRBV24-1|-
CATSGQGGRINSYNEQFF
TGTGCCACCAGTGGTCAGGGGGGCCGTATTAACTCCTACAATGAGCAGTTCTTC
>-|TRBJ2-5|TRBV5-1|-
CASSPGDRLRRQETQYF
TGCGCCAGCAGCCCGGGGGACCGGTTAAGACGTCAGGAGACCCAGTACTTC
>-|TRBJ1-1|TRBV18|-
CASSPIEGLNTEAFF
TGTGCCAGCTCACCGATCGAGGGCCTGAACACTGAAGCTTTCTTT
>few|TRBJ1-5|TRBV6-6|-
CASSFQGDQPQHF
TGTGCCAGCAGCTTCCAGGGCGATCAGCCCCAGCATTTT
>-|TRBJ2-2|TRBV5-4|-
CASSLSGMRSGELFF
TGTGCCAGCAGCTTGTCAGGGATGAGGTCCGGGGAGCTGTTTTTT
>-|TRBJ2-2|TRBV18|TRBD2
CASSPGLGNAGELFF
TGTGCCAGCTCACCAGGACTAGGTAACGCCGGGGAGCTGTTTTTT
>few|TRBJ2-1|TRBV6-4|-
CASSDSAGSYNEQFF
TGTGCCAGCAGTGACTCAGCGGGCTCCTACAATGAGCAGTTCTTC
>-|TRBJ2-1|TRBV7-2|TRBD2
CASTLPSGGYNEQFF
TGTGCCAGCACCCTTCCTAGCGGGGGCTACAATGAGCAGTTCTTC
>-|TRBJ1-1|TRBV6-5|TRBD1
CASRSGQGTNTEAFF
TGTGCCAGCAGGTCGGGACAGGGGACGAACACTGAAGCTTTCTTT
>few|TRBJ2-1|TRBV7-3|TRBD2
CASSSETSGGHNEQFF
TGTGCCAGCAGCTCCGAGACTAGCGGGGGACACAATGAGCAGTTCTTC
>many|TRBJ2-7|TRBV6-6|-
CASSYSIIAATYEQYF
TGTGCCAGCAGTTACTCGATAATAGCGGCGACCTACGAGCAGTACTTC
>once|TRBJ2-1|TRBV19|TRBD2
CASKRLAGALGNEQFF
TGTGCCAGTAAACGGCTAGCGGGGGCCCTTGGGAATGAGCAGTTCTTC
>-|TRBJ2-7|TRBV7-2|TRBD1
CASSVASGTGGLEQYF
TGTGCCAGCAGCGTAGCCTCCGGGACAGGGGGCCTCGAGCAGTACTTC
>-|TRBJ2-7|TRBV19|TRBD1
CASSPRQGYDEQYF
TGTGCCAGTAGTCCAAGACAGGGGTATGACGAGCAGTACTTC
>-|TRBJ1-1|TRBV7-2|-
CASSSMATIAPEAFF
TGTGCCAGCAGCTCAATGGCCACCATTGCTCCTGAAGCTTTCTTT
>-|TRBJ2-5|TRBV6-5|TRBD2
CASSYSWVAGGETQYF
TGTGCCAGCAGTTACTCCTGGGTAGCGGGAGGGGAGACCCAGTACTTC
>-|TRBJ2-5|TRBV6-5|-
CASSYEGQETQYF
TGTGCCAGCAGTTATGAGGGCCAAGAGACCCAGTACTTC
>-|TRBJ1-1|TRBV7-9|TRBD1
CASSRDRGSTEAFF
TGTGCCAGCAGCAGGGACAGGGGTTCCACTGAAGCTTTCTTT
>few|TRBJ1-6|TRBV7-3|TRBD1
CASSFSRDRNNSPLHF
TGTGCCAGCAGCTTCAGCCGGGACAGGAATAATTCACCCCTCCACTTT
>-|TRBJ2-1|TRBV19|TRBD2
CASSIASGSLGNEQFF
TGTGCCAGTAGTATCGCTAGCGGGAGTTTAGGCAATGAGCAGTTCTTC
>-|TRBJ2-3|TRBV5-5|-
CASSLAVSTDTQYF
TGTGCCAGCAGCTTGGCGGTGAGCACAGATACGCAGTATTTT
>-|TRBJ2-7|TRBV24-1|TRBD2
CATSDPASGPYEQYF
TGTGCCACCAGTGATCCTGCTAGCGGTCCCTACGAGCAGTACTTC
>once|TRBJ2-1|TRBV7-2|TRBD2
CASSLVGGSSYNEQFF
TGTGCCAGCAGCTTAGTTGGCGGGAGCAGCTACAATGAGCAGTTCTTC
>-|TRBJ1-1|TRBV18|-
CASSLSVREDTEAFF
TGTGCCAGCTCACTGTCAGTCCGGGAGGACACTGAAGCTTTCTTT
>few|TRBJ1-5|TRBV18|-
CASSQGVGNQPQHF
TGTGCCAGCTCACAGGGGGTGGGCAATCAGCCCCAGCATTTT
>few|TRBJ2-5|TRBV20-1|TRBD2
CSASGLAGTQETQYF
TGCAGTGCTAGTGGGCTAGCGGGGACCCAAGAGACCCAGTACTTC
>-|TRBJ1-6|TRBV5-6|TRBD1
CASSPETQGGNSPLHF
TGTGCCAGCAGCCCAGAAACCCAGGGGGGCAATTCACCCCTCCACTTT
>-|TRBJ1-5|TRBV9|TRBD1
CASSVEGGANSQPQHF
TGTGCCAGCAGCGTAGAAGGGGGCGCTAATAGTCAGCCCCAGCATTTT
>-|TRBJ2-3|TRBV9|TRBD1
CASSPRDSPTDTQYF
TGTGCCAGCAGCCCCAGGGACAGTCCGACAGATACGCAGTATTTT
>-|TRBJ2-2|TRBV27|-
CASSSSGAITGELFF
TGTGCCAGCAGTTCCTCGGGAGCGATCACCGGGGAGCTGTTTTTT
>-|TRBJ1-2|TRBV18|TRBD1
CASSEGQGEYYGYTF
TGTGCCAGCTCAGAGGGACAGGGAGAGTATTATGGCTACACCTTC
>-|TRBJ1-5|TRBV5-6|-
CASSLGAAPNQPQHF
TGTGCCAGCAGCTTGGGGGCAGCCCCCAATCAGCCCCAGCATTTT
>-|TRBJ2-7|TRBV7-7|TRBD2
CASSLTLAGGHYEQYF
TGTGCTAGCAGCTTAACTCTAGCGGGAGGCCACTACGAGCAGTACTTC
>-|TRBJ1-4|TRBV27|TRBD1
CASSSVGRGQGEKLFF
TGTGCCAGCAGCTCGGTCGGTAGGGGGCAAGGTGAAAAACTGTTTTTT
>-|TRBJ1-2|TRBV28|-
CASTLGDGYTF
TGTGCCAGCACCCTGGGAGATGGCTACACCTTC
>-|TRBJ2-7|TRBV6-5|TRBD1
CASSYSGTGTYEQYF
TGTGCCAGCAGTTACTCGGGGACAGGGACCTACGAGCAGTACTTC
>-|TRBJ2-7|TRBV28|TRBD2
CASSSRGLAELYEQYF
TGTGCCAGCAGTTCCCGGGGACTAGCGGAACTCTACGAGCAGTACTTC